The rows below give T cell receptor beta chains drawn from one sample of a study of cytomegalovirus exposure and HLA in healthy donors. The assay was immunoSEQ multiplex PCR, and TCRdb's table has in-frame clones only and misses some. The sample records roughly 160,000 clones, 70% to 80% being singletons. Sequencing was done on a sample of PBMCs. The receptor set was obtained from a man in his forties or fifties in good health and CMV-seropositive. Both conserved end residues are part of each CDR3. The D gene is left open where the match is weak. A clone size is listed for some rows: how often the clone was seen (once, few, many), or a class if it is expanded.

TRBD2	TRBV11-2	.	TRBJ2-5	TGTGCCAGCAGCTTATTACTCCCGGGCGGGGGGCTGGAGACCCAGTACTTC	CASSLLLPGGGLETQYF
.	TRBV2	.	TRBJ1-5	TGTGCCAGCAGTGAAGTTCAGGGGCTGGGGCAGCCCCAGCATTTT	CASSEVQGLGQPQHF
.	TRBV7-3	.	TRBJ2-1	TGTGCCAGCAGCCCCTCGTCTAGCTACAATGAGCAGTTCTTC	CASSPSSSYNEQFF
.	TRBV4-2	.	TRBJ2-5	TGTGCCAGCAGCCAATCCGGGAGAGGGAATGGGATAACCCAGTACTTC	CASSQSGRGNGITQYF
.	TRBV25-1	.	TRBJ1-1	TGTGCCAGCAGTGAGAGGGCGAACACTGAAGCTTTCTTT	CASSERANTEAFF
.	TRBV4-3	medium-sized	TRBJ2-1	TGCGCCAGCAGCCAAGATAGCGAAGCCTACAATGAGCAGTTCTTC	CASSQDSEAYNEQFF
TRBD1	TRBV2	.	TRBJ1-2	TGTGCCAGCGGGGACAGTACCATCTATGGCTACACCTTC	CASGDSTIYGYTF
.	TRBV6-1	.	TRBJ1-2	TGTGCCAGCAGTGAAAACGAGGGTTGGAACTATGGCTACACCTTC	CASSENEGWNYGYTF
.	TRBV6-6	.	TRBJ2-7	TGTGCCAGCAGTTACGGGGTGGGGGGGCGGTCCTACGAGCAGTACTTC	CASSYGVGGRSYEQYF
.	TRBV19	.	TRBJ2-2	TGTGCCAGTGCGGGACTTCCGAACACCGGGGAGCTGTTTTTT	CASAGLPNTGELFF